This T cell receptor beta chain comes out of a study of control samples from healthy donors and cancer patients. Sequenced by immunoSEQ multiplex PCR; TCRdb stores in-frame clones only, minus some. Found here are 60,000 to 75,000 clones, more than 70% of them singletons; the top ten hold roughly 5.5%. The CDR3 has 15 amino acids. Germline values: CDR1 GTSNPN, CDR2 SVGIG (reference sequence). The ends lost 3 bases at V and 2 bases at J; junction bases unmatched: 6. This clone was picked up a small number of times. The chain employs TRBV30 and TRBJ2-5; 10 bases fit TRBD2. The clonotype comes from a man in his 60s with colorectal cancer. Sequenced sample: PBMCs. The CDR3 loop reads CAWSIQRGGQETQYF. CDR3 in DNA: TGTGCCTGGAGCATCCAGCGGGGGGGTCAAGAGACCCAGTACTTC. The entire variable domain, with the rest obtained from reference TRBV30 and TRBJ2-5, is as follows: SQTIHQWPATLVQPVGSPLSLECTVEGTSNPNLYWYRQAAGRGLQLLFYSVGIGQISSEVPQNLSASRPQDRQFILSSKKLLLSDSGFYLCAWSIQRGGQETQYFGPGTRLLVL.